This T cell receptor (beta chain) was sequenced for a study of cytomegalovirus exposure and HLA in healthy donors. Primers: 60 Vbeta forward and 13 Jbeta reverse. The assay was immunoSEQ multiplex PCR, and TCRdb's table has in-frame clones only and misses some. The sample yields around 170,000 clones, around 85% seen once. This clone was seen just once. The germline CDR1 and CDR2 sequences are SGDLS and YYNGEE. V shed 6 bases, J shed 7 bases, and the junction held 5 bases outside the gene matches. The CDR3 consists of 13 residues. The receptor's source is a man in his fifties in good health and CMV-seropositive. The sequencing input was PBMCs. The chain recombines TRBV9 with TRBJ1-2; TRBD1 aligns across 11 bases. This CDR3 reads CASTGQGVGGYTF. The CDR3 nucleotides are TGTGCCAGCACGGGACAGGGGGTAGGTGGCTACACCTTC.